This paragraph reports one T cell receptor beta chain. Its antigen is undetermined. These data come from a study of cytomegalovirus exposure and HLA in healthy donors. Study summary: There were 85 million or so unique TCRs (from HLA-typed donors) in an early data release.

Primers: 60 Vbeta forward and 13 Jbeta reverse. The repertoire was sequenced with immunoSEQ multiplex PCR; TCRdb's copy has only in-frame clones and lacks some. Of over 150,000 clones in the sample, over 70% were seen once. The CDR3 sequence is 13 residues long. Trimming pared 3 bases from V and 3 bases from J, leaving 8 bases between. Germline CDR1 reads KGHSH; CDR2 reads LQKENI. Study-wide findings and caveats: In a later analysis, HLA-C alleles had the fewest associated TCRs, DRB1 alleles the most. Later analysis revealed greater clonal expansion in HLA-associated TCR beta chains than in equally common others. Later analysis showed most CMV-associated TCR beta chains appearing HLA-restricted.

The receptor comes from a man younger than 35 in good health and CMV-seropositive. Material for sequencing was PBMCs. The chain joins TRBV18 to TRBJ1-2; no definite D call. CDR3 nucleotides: TGTGCCAGCTCACCGCCGGGATACTATGGCTACACCTTC. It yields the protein CASSPPGYYGYTF. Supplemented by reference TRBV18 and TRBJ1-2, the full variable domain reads NAGVMQNPRHLVRRRGQEARLRCSPMKGHSHVYWYRQLPEEGLKFMVYLQKENIIDESGMPKERFSAEFPKEGPSILRIQQVVRGDSAAYFCASSPPGYYGYTFGSGTRLTVV.